These 19 T cell receptor beta chains were all obtained from the same sample, sequenced in a study of response to subunit inactivated influenza vaccine. TCRdb itself ran the RT-PCR reads through MiXCR, one entry per CDR3 protein. The profile shows roughly 500,000 distinct CDR3 sequences, approximately 17% of them singletons. The sample here was CD4+ T cells sorted from PBMCs, taken 23 months after vaccination. These receptors were obtained from a man aged 45 to 75 who received an inactivated influenza vaccine.

A few counts support this clonotype. The V call is TRBV24-1, the J call TRBJ2-2; the D gene is possibly TRBD2 (6 bases). The germline V gene has CDR1 KGHDR and CDR2 SFDVKD. V was pared by 4 bases and J by 5 bases, with 10 bases between. This CDR3 has 14 residues. Written as DNA, the CDR3 is TGTGCCACCAGTGACGGGGGTATTACCGGGGAGCTGTTTTTT. Its protein product is CATSDGGITGELFF.

This clonotype has only a few counts. The genes are TRBV20-1 and TRBJ2-3; TRBD1 matches 8 bases. The CDR3 contains 14 residues. Trimming removed 7 bases from V and 4 bases from J; junction bases left unmatched: 10. Germline V gene lookup returns CDR1 DFQATT and CDR2 SNEGSKA (reference sequence). Here the CDR3 DNA reads TGCAGTGAGGGGCCACAGGGGGTCGCAGATACGCAGTATTTT. Translation: CSEGPQGVADTQYF.

This clonotype turned up a few times. The V call is TRBV12-3 or TRBV12-4, the J call TRBJ1-4, with TRBD1 identical over 9 bases. Germline trimming cut 0 bases from V and 12 bases from J; bases unmatched to any gene: 11. The CDR3 runs to 16 residues. The CDR3 nucleotides read TGTGCCAGCAGTTTAGCCCCTGTGGGACAGGGTGCTCAACTGTTTTTT. Its translation: CASSLAPVGQGAQLFF.

This clonotype showed up many times. This chain uses TRBV19 with TRBJ1-2; D uncertain. CDR3 length: 14 amino acids. From germline, CDR1 is LNHDA and CDR2 SQIVND (reference sequence). The V gene lost 6 bases and the J gene lost 0 bases, with 11 bases spanning the gap. CDR3 sequence reads: CASSRGRTNYGYTF. In DNA, the CDR3 is TGTGCCAGTAGCCGAGGACGGACTAACTATGGCTACACCTTC.

CDR3: CASSDRQGIHIQYF. The CDR3 DNA reads TGTGCCAGCAGCGATAGACAGGGAATACACATTCAGTACTTC. This chain connects TRBV27 to TRBJ2-4; 7 bases align to TRBD1. The CDR3 is 14 amino acids. Germline V gene lookup returns CDR1 MNHEY and CDR2 SMNVEV (reference sequence). Trimming at V came to 6 bases and at J to 8 bases, leaving 10 bases not matched to a gene.

This clonotype was observed a few times. V and J are TRBV9 and TRBJ2-2, with TRBD2 matching 11 bases. The germline V gene has CDR1 SGDLS and CDR2 YYNGEE. J lost 6 bases, V lost 0 bases, and 4 bases had no gene match. The CDR3 has 16 amino acids. The CDR3 protein is CASSVDSGRVAGELFF. CDR3 in DNA: TGTGCCAGCAGCGTAGATAGCGGGAGGGTTGCCGGGGAGCTGTTTTTT. The full variable domain, completed using reference TRBV9 and TRBJ2-2, is DSGVTQTPKHLITATGQRVTLRCSPRSGDLSVYWYQQSLDQGLQFLIQYYNGEERAKGNILERFSAQQFPDLHSELNLSSLELGDSALYFCASSVDSGRVAGELFFGEGSRLTVL.

The CDR3 sequence: CATSRDKSGETQYF. The CDR3 nucleotides read TGTGCCACCAGCAGAGATAAAAGCGGAGAGACCCAGTACTTC. The rearrangement uses TRBV15 and TRBJ2-5; TRBD2 might be the D (5 bases). The germline V gene encodes CDR1 LNHNV and CDR2 YYDKDF (reference sequence). The CDR3 totals 14 residues. Trimming pared 0 bases from V and 4 bases from J, leaving 9 bases between. Looking up the rest from reference TRBV15 and TRBJ2-5 gives the full variable domain: DAMVIQNPRYQVTQFGKPVTLSCSQTLNHNVMYWYQQKSSQAPKLLFHYYDKDFNNEADTPDNFQSRRPNTSFCFLDIRSPGLGDTAMYLCATSRDKSGETQYFGPGTRLLVL.

The chain combines TRBV25-1 with TRBJ2-5; D is tentatively TRBD1 or TRBD2 (5 bases each). CDR3 length: 17 amino acids. Trimming removed 4 bases from V and 2 bases from J, with 20 bases in between. Germline V gene lookup returns CDR1 MGHDK and CDR2 SYGVNS. CDR3 sequence reads: CASSGVGTDRTQETQYF. The CDR3 DNA reads TGTGCCAGCAGTGGGGTTGGGACCGACCGGACGCAAGAGACCCAGTACTTC.

This clonotype was seen more than once but under ten times. The V call is TRBV3-1, the J call TRBJ2-1; no definite D call. Per germline, CDR1 LGHDT and CDR2 YNNKEL (reference sequence). V was cut by 4 bases and J by 0 bases, with 7 bases left in between. The CDR3 length is 14 residues. The CDR3 spells CASSPASSYNEQFF. The DNA of the CDR3 is TGTGCCAGCAGCCCGGCCAGCTCCTACAATGAGCAGTTCTTC.

V usage is TRBV10-1 and J usage is TRBJ2-1; D is unclear. The germline V and J ends were trimmed by 0 bases and 3 bases, with 15 bases remaining between them. Germline V gene lookup returns CDR1 WNHNN and CDR2 SYGVQD (reference sequence). The CDR3 consists of 17 residues. CDR3 sequence (DNA): TGCGCCAGCAGTGAGTCGAAACGGGTTGGTATCTACAATGAGCAGTTCTTC. Amino acids: CASSESKRVGIYNEQFF.

V is TRBV20-1 and J is TRBJ2-1, with D possibly matching TRBD2 (5 bases). This CDR3 is 14 amino acids long. Germline loops: CDR1 DFQATT, CDR2 SNEGSKA (reference sequence). Deletions cut 6 bases from V and 0 bases from J, with 12 bases between. CDR3 region: CSACSAPSYNEQFF. The CDR3 nucleotides are TGCAGTGCGTGTAGCGCTCCCTCCTACAATGAGCAGTTCTTC.

This rearrangement joins TRBV5-1 to TRBJ1-5; maybe TRBD1 (5 bases). The CDR3 length is 15 residues. CDR1 is SGHRS and CDR2 is YFSETQ in the germline V gene. V was pared by 4 bases and J by 0 bases, with 11 bases between. This CDR3 reads CASSIGGYSNQPQHF. Here the CDR3 DNA reads TGCGCCAGCAGCATCGGGGGATATAGCAATCAGCCCCAGCATTTT.

The chain is built from TRBV12-3 or TRBV12-4 and TRBJ2-1, with 8 positions matching TRBD2. The V gene end was trimmed by 5 bases and the J gene end by 6 bases; junction bases not matched to a gene: 9. This CDR3 comprises 15 residues. The DNA for the CDR3 is TGTGCCAGCAGTACGGGACTAGTCTTTACCAATGAGCAGTTCTTC. As protein: CASSTGLVFTNEQFF.

This rearrangement joins TRBV28 to TRBJ2-1; 10 bases align to TRBD2. CDR1 is MDHEN, CDR2 SYDVKM, per germline. Trimming cost V 3 bases and J 5 bases; bases outside gene matches: 4. This CDR3 is 15 amino acids long. The CDR3 region is CASSFSGRVHNEQFF. The CDR3 DNA sequence: TGTGCCAGCAGTTTCAGCGGGAGGGTCCACAATGAGCAGTTCTTC. Full variable domain (missing parts from reference TRBV28 and TRBJ2-1): DVKVTQSSRYLVKRTGEKVFLECVQDMDHENMFWYRQDPGLGLRLIYFSYDVKMKEKGDIPEGYSVSREKKERFSLILESASTNQTSMYLCASSFSGRVHNEQFFGPGTRLTVL.

A note on this clonotype: The junction shows a germline mismatch at one end, possibly a read error. The rearrangement joins TRBV7-7 to TRBJ2-5, with D perhaps TRBD1 (6 bases). Germline CDR1 is SSHAT and CDR2 is FNYEAQ (reference sequence). The CDR3 spans 14 residues. The CDR3: CASSPGAGQETQYF. The CDR3 DNA reads as TGTGCTAGCAGCCCAGGGGCTGGACAAGAGACCCAGTACTTC.

This clonotype was counted ten times or more. The genes are TRBV7-2 and TRBJ1-2; D gene unclear. The germline V gene encodes CDR1 SGHTA and CDR2 FQGNSA. The CDR3 runs to 16 residues. The V end was cut by 5 bases, the J end by 8 bases, with 24 bases between. CDR3 in DNA: TGTGCCAGCAGCCCCCAGCCCATTGGAGCCGGTGGCGGCTACACCTTC. Translated: CASSPQPIGAGGGYTF.

The CDR3 loop reads CATSDLGGGYNEQFF. CDR3 nucleotide sequence: TGTGCCACCAGTGATTTGGGGGGGGGTTACAATGAGCAGTTCTTC. The chain links TRBV24-1 to TRBJ2-1; 7 nucleotides line up with TRBD2. The CDR3 is 15 amino acids. CDR1 and CDR2 (germline): KGHDR, SFDVKD. The ends lost 0 bases at V and 4 bases at J; junction bases unmatched: 2.

This clonotype was counted between two and nine times. This sequence joins TRBV7-2 and TRBJ1-4; a weak D match, TRBD1 (5 bases). The CDR3 runs to 14 residues. V dropped 4 bases and J dropped 8 bases, with 14 bases sitting between them. The V gene's germline CDR1 is SGHTA and CDR2 FQGNSA. CDR3 in amino acids: CASSSRAGKEKLFF. The CDR3 nucleotides read TGTGCCAGCAGCTCCAGGGCAGGGAAGGAAAAACTGTTTTTT.

The rearrangement uses TRBV5-1 and TRBJ2-5; TRBD1 might be the D (5 bases). The CDR3 runs to 14 residues. V lost 0 bases to trimming and J lost 2 bases, with 8 bases between them. The germline V gene encodes CDR1 SGHRS and CDR2 YFSETQ. The CDR3 DNA sequence: TGCGCCAGCAGCTTGGCGACAGTACAAGAGACCCAGTACTTC. This encodes CASSLATVQETQYF.